This T cell receptor (beta chain) stems from a study of CD8 T cells in ankylosing spondylitis. Whole-study findings and limits: Clones tied to disease were said to be significantly enriched in matched ankylosing spondylitis synovial fluid. Made up of eight highly homologous variants, a TCR beta motif appeared characteristic of ankylosing spondylitis blood. Several of the motif variants were reported before in synovial fluid and blood from reactive arthritis.

TCRdb reprocessed the 5' RACE reads with MiXCR, giving one entry per CDR3 protein. The sample shows some 400,000 distinct CDR3 sequences, approximately 20% of them seen only once. The germline V gene has CDR1 SGHTA and CDR2 FQGNSA. Trimming left V 2 bases short and J 3 bases short, with 8 bases between. This CDR3 contains 13 residues. Concerning this clonotype itself: Antigen unknown.

This receptor was taken from a male donor with ankylosing spondylitis. The chain recombines TRBV7-2 with TRBJ2-7, with D perhaps TRBD1 (5 bases). The source material was blood, either unsorted or a sorted T cell fraction (not recorded which). The CDR3 region is CASSLFQGYEQYF. CDR3 bases: TGTGCCAGCAGCTTATTTCAGGGCTACGAGCAGTACTTC.